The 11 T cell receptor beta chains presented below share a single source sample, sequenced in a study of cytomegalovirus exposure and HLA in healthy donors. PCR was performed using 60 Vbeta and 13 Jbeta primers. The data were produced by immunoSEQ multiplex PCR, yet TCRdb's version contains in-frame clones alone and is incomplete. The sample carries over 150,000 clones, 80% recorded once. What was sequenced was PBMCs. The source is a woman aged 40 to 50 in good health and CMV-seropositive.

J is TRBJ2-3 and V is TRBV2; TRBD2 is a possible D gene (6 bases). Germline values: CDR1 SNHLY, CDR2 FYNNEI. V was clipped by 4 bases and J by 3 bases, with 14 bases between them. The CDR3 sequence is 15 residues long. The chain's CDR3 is CASSVNGSPTDTQYF. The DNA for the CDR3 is TGTGCCAGCAGTGTTAACGGGAGTCCTACAGATACGCAGTATTTT.

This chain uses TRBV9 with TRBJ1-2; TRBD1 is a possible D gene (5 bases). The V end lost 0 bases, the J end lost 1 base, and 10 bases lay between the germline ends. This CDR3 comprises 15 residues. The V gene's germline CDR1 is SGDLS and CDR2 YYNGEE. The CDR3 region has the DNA TGTGCCAGCAGCGTAGCCCAGGGAAGTAACTATGGCTACACCTTC. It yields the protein CASSVAQGSNYGYTF. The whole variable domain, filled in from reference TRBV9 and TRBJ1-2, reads DSGVTQTPKHLITATGQRVTLRCSPRSGDLSVYWYQQSLDQGLQFLIQYYNGEERAKGNILERFSAQQFPDLHSELNLSSLELGDSALYFCASSVAQGSNYGYTFGSGTRLTVV.

CDR3 in amino acids: CASSATANTEAFF. The CDR3, as DNA: TGTGCCAGCAGCGCGACAGCTAACACTGAAGCTTTCTTT. The chain uses TRBV11-3 and TRBJ1-1; a possible D gene is TRBD1 (5 bases). Germline loops: CDR1 SGHNT, CDR2 YENEEA. Trimming pared 5 bases from V and 2 bases from J, leaving 9 bases between. There are 13 residues in the CDR3.

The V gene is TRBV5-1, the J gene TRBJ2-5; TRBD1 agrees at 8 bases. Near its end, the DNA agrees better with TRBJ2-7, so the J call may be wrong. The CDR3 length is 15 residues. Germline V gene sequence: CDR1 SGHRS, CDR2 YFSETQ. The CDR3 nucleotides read TGCGCCAGCAGTGACCCCCCGGACAGGGTTTACGAGCAGTACTTC. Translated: CASSDPPDRVYEQYF.

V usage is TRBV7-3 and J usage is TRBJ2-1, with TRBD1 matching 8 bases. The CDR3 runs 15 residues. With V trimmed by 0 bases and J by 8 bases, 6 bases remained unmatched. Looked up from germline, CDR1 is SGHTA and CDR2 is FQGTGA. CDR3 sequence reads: CASSLTADRGDEQFF. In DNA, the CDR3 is TGTGCCAGCAGCTTAACGGCCGACAGGGGTGATGAGCAGTTCTTC.

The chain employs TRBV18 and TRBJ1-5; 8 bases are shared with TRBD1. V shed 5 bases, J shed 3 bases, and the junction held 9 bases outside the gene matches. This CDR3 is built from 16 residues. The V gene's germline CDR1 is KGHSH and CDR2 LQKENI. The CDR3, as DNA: TGTGCCAGCTCAACTCAACCGGGACAGGCCAATCAGCCCCAGCATTTT. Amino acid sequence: CASSTQPGQANQPQHF.

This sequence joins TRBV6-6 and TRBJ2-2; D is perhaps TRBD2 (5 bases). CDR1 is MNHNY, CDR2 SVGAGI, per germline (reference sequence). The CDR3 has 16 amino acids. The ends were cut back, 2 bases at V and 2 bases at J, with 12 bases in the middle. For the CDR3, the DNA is TGTGCCAGCAGTTACGCTCGGGGAGCCAACACCGGGGAGCTGTTTTTT. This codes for CASSYARGANTGELFF.

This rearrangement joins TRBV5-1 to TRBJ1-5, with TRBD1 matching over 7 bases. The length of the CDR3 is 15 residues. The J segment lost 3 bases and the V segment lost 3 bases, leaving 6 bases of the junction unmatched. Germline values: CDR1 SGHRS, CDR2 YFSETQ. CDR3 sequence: CASSSTGELNQPQHF. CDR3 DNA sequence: TGCGCCAGCAGCTCTACAGGGGAACTCAATCAGCCCCAGCATTTT.

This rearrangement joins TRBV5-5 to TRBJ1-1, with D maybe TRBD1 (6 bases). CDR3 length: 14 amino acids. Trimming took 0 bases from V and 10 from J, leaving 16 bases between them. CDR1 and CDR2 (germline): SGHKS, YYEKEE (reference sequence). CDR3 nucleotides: TGTGCCAGCAGCTTGGGGTGGTCAGGGGATCGAGCTTTCTTT. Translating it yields CASSLGWSGDRAFF.

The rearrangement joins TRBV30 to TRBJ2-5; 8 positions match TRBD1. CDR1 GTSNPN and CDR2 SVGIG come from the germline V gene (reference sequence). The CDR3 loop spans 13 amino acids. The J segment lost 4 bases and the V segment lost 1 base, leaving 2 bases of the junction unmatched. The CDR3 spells CAWSADRGETQYF. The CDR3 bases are TGTGCCTGGAGTGCAGACAGGGGAGAGACCCAGTACTTC.

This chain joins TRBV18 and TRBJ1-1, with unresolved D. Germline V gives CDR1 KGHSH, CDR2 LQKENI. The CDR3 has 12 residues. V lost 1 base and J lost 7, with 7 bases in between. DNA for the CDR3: TGTGCCAGCTCACCACTTGCGATTGAAGCTTTCTTT. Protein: CASSPLAIEAFF.